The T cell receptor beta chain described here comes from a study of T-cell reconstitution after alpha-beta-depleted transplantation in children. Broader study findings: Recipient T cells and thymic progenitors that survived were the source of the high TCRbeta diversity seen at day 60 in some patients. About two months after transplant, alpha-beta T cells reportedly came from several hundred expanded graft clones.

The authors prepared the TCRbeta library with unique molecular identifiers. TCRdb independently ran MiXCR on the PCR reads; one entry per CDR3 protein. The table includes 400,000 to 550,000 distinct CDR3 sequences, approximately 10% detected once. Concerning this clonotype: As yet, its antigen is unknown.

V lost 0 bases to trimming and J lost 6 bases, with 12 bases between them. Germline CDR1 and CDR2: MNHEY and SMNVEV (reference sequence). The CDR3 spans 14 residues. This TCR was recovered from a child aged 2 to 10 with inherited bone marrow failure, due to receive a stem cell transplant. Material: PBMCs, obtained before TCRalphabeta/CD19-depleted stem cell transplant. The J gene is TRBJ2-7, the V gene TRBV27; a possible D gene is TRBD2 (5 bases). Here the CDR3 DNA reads TGTGCCAGCAGTTTATCGCTCCGGGGTCCCGAGCAGTACTTC. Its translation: CASSLSLRGPEQYF.